The subject of this entry is one TCR beta chain. The data belong to a study of shared clonotypes between healthy human individuals. V dropped 5 bases and J dropped 3 bases, with 13 bases sitting between them. The CDR3 length is 14 residues. CDR1 SGHDN and CDR2 FVKESK come from the germline V gene. Clones were read by immunoSEQ multiplex PCR, and TCRdb kept only the in-frame ones, dropping some. The repertoire holds roughly 2 million clones, with roughly 95% as singletons. The chain recombines TRBV14 with TRBJ1-1; perhaps TRBD1 as D (6 bases). The clonotype comes from a man aged 18-30 years in good health. Input material: naive CD4+ T cells sorted from blood. The subset was: CD45RA+ positively selected. The CDR3 nucleotides are TGTGCCAGCAGCGTCCAACAGGGTTACACTGAAGCTTTCTTT. Translated, it gives CASSVQQGYTEAFF. The full variable domain, its missing parts supplied by reference TRBV14 and TRBJ1-1, is EAGVTQFPSHSVIEKGQTVTLRCDPISGHDNLYWYRRVMGKEIKFLLHFVKESKQDESGMPNNRFLAERTGGTYSTLKVQPAELEDSGVYFCASSVQQGYTEAFFGQGTRLTVV.